The rows below give T cell receptor beta chains drawn from one sample of a study of blood T cell repertoires in COVID-19. Only in-frame clones appear in the TCRdb table, and some are missing; sequencing was by immunoSEQ multiplex PCR. Counted here are more than 250,000 clones, roughly nine tenths occurring once; the ten biggest clones make up 4.5% to 7%. Sequencing was performed on PBMCs or T cells enriched from blood (not recorded which). These receptors were collected from a woman aged 25-40 years who had recovered from COVID-19. CDR3s include the opening cysteine and the closing phenylalanine or tryptophan. D genes are given only for firm matches. Clone size is not always given. Where it is, it says once, few, many or a class for expanded clones.

CASSQESGPWRTEAFF	TGCGCCAGCAGCCAAGAAAGCGGGCCGTGGCGGACTGAAGCTTTCTTT	TRBV4-1	TRBJ1-1	once	-
CSAQRRDAGGELFF	TGCAGCGCACAGCGGAGGGACGCCGGTGGGGAGCTGTTTTTT	TRBV29-1	TRBJ2-2	-	-
CASAYRGITNTEAFF	TGTGCCAGCGCGTACAGGGGAATTACGAACACTGAAGCTTTCTTT	TRBV11-2	TRBJ1-1	-	TRBD1
CASSEAAAGNEKLFF	TGTGCCAGCAGTGAAGCTGCGGCGGGGAATGAAAAACTGTTTTTT	TRBV2	TRBJ1-4	-	-
CASNSIENSPLHF	TGTGCCAGCAACAGCATTGAGAATTCACCCCTCCACTTT	TRBV6-5	TRBJ1-6	-	-
CAISEPGTGGYNQPQHF	TGTGCCATCAGTGAGCCGGGGACAGGGGGTTACAATCAGCCCCAGCATTTT	TRBV10-3	TRBJ1-5	-	TRBD1
CASSQDRGGYTF	TGTGCCAGCAGCCAAGATCGGGGAGGCTACACCTTC	TRBV11-1	TRBJ1-2	-	-
CATSSGLNRDEQFF	TGTGCCACCTCAAGCGGCCTCAATCGGGATGAGCAGTTCTTC	TRBV19	TRBJ2-1	-	-
CASGFVRGVEPQHF	TGTGCTAGTGGTTTTGTACGCGGTGTTGAGCCCCAGCATTTT	TRBV12-5	TRBJ1-5	-	-
CASSENRVAGADTQYF	TGTGCCAGCAGTGAGAACAGGGTCGCGGGCGCAGATACGCAGTATTTT	TRBV27	TRBJ2-3	once	-
CASSSHGGGSGQPQHF	TGTGCCAGCAGCTCTCATGGCGGGGGCTCGGGTCAGCCCCAGCATTTT	TRBV7-2	TRBJ1-5	-	-
CASSPPPQGPQYF	TGTGCCAGCTCACCACCCCCTCAGGGCCCCCAGTACTTC	TRBV18	TRBJ2-5	once	-
CASKGQHTGELFF	TGTGCCAGCAAAGGACAGCACACCGGGGAGCTGTTTTTT	TRBV10-3	TRBJ2-2	-	-
CATSRVLGGSYGYTF	TGTGCCACCAGCAGAGTGTTAGGGGGTAGCTATGGCTACACCTTC	TRBV15	TRBJ1-2	-	-
CATSRDLAGANYGYTF	TGTGCCACCAGCAGAGATTTGGCCGGAGCGAACTATGGCTACACCTTC	TRBV15	TRBJ1-2	-	-
CAWGRDTEAFF	TGTGCCTGGGGCAGGGACACTGAAGCTTTCTTT	TRBV30	TRBJ1-1	-	-
CASSSRGARNTEAFF	TGTGCCAGCAGTTCTCGGGGGGCGAGGAACACTGAAGCTTTCTTT	TRBV6-2/TRBV6-3	TRBJ1-1	-	-
CASSQAGLAPTGELFF	TGCGCCAGCAGCCAGGCCGGCCTAGCCCCTACCGGGGAGCTGTTTTTT	TRBV4-3	TRBJ2-2	once	-
CASSLEAWSSYNEQFF	TGTGCCAGCAGCTTAGAGGCGTGGAGCTCCTACAATGAGCAGTTCTTC	TRBV7-2	TRBJ2-1	-	-
CASSDNRGETQYF	TGCGCCAGCAGCGATAACAGGGGAGAGACCCAGTACTTC	TRBV5-1	TRBJ2-5	-	TRBD1
CAWSVGGGPAYGYTF	TGTGCCTGGAGTGTAGGTGGAGGGCCGGCCTATGGCTACACCTTC	TRBV30	TRBJ1-2	-	-
CASSPIRTEVMNTEAFF	TGTGCCAGCTCCCCAATACGGACAGAGGTAATGAACACTGAAGCTTTCTTT	TRBV18	TRBJ1-1	-	-
CASSLYGGYNEQFF	TGTGCCAGCAGCTTGTACGGCGGCTACAATGAGCAGTTCTTC	TRBV5-6	TRBJ2-1	once	-
CASSQGGLAGVTDTQYF	TGTGCCAGCAGCCAAGGAGGACTAGCGGGGGTCACAGATACGCAGTATTTT	TRBV4-2	TRBJ2-3	-	TRBD2
CASSRPGQGYNEQFF	TGTGCCAGCAGCCGACCGGGACAGGGCTACAATGAGCAGTTCTTC	TRBV2	TRBJ2-1	-	TRBD1
CAISTGGSSTEAFF	TGTGCCATCAGCACGGGGGGAAGCAGCACTGAAGCTTTCTTT	TRBV10-3	TRBJ1-1	-	-
CASSIARVETQYF	TGTGCCAGTAGTATAGCCCGGGTAGAGACCCAGTACTTC	TRBV19	TRBJ2-5	few	-
CASSGGGTTDTQYF	TGTGCCAGCAGCGGTGGCGGAACCACAGATACGCAGTATTTT	TRBV9	TRBJ2-3	-	-
CASSFGQGSYEQYF	TGCGCCAGCAGCTTTGGGCAGGGCTCCTACGAGCAGTACTTC	TRBV5-1	TRBJ2-7	-	-
CASSQDLGRSRSQHF	TGTGCCAGCAGCCAAGATCTCGGCAGGTCCAGGTCCCAGCATTTT	TRBV3-1/TRBV3-2	TRBJ1-5	few	-
CASRGQATEAFF	TGTGCCAGTAGGGGACAGGCGACTGAAGCTTTCTTT	TRBV19	TRBJ1-1	-	TRBD1
CATSIGNSNSPLHF	TGTGCCACCAGCATCGGGAACTCCAATTCACCCCTCCACTTT	TRBV15	TRBJ1-6	-	-
CASSLQGFSAGNTIYF	TGTGCCAGCTCACTACAGGGTTTTTCGGCCGGAAACACCATATATTTT	TRBV18	TRBJ1-3	-	-
CASSHPGTGSVYTIYF	TGCGCCAGCAGTCATCCCGGGACAGGGTCCGTTTACACCATATATTTT	TRBV23-1	TRBJ1-3	-	TRBD1
CASSVGVSEQYF	TGTGCCAGCAGTGTTGGAGTGTCCGAGCAGTACTTC	TRBV2	TRBJ2-7	-	-
CASSLGPGTTSGNTIYF	TGCGCCAGCAGCTTGGGCCCTGGGACAACCTCTGGAAACACCATATATTTT	TRBV5-1	TRBJ1-3	-	-
CASSPAGNEQYF	TGTGCCAGCAGTCCCGCGGGGAACGAGCAGTACTTC	TRBV5-4	TRBJ2-7	-	-
CASSLGGGQGLNTEAFF	TGCGCCAGCAGCTTGGGGGGTGGACAGGGTCTGAACACTGAAGCTTTCTTT	TRBV5-1	TRBJ1-1	-	TRBD1
CASSSLPGDRGGEQFF	TGTGCCAGCAGTTCCCTCCCAGGGGACAGGGGGGGTGAGCAGTTCTTC	TRBV6-6	TRBJ2-1	-	TRBD1
CASSIAEVGAFQETQYF	TGTGCCAGTAGTATCGCCGAGGTAGGGGCCTTCCAGGAGACCCAGTACTTC	TRBV19	TRBJ2-5	-	-
CASSSYGDSPLHF	TGTGCCAGCAGCTCATACGGAGATTCACCCCTCCACTTT	TRBV16	TRBJ1-6	few	-
CASSLLGNEQFF	TGTGCCAGCAGCCTACTAGGGAATGAGCAGTTCTTC	TRBV27	TRBJ2-1	-	-
CASSPQGSAARQYF	TGCGCCAGCAGCCCCCAGGGGAGTGCGGCACGGCAGTACTTC	TRBV5-1	TRBJ2-7	-	-
CSGDRGIGETQYF	TGCAGCGGCGACAGGGGGATAGGGGAGACCCAGTACTTC	TRBV29-1	TRBJ2-5	-	TRBD1
CASRNGGDYGYTF	TGTGCCAGTCGAAACGGGGGGGACTATGGCTACACCTTC	TRBV19	TRBJ1-2	-	-
CASSGQGTGELFF	TGTGCCAGCAGTGGACAGGGGACCGGGGAGCTGTTTTTT	TRBV2	TRBJ2-2	-	TRBD1
CASSLNARAISGSPLHF	TGTGCCAGCAGCCTAAACGCCAGGGCTATATCGGGTTCACCCCTCCACTTT	TRBV3-1/TRBV3-2	TRBJ1-6	-	-
CASSYRSRGRNTEAFF	TGTGCCAGCAGTTACAGGTCCAGGGGGAGGAACACTGAAGCTTTCTTT	TRBV6-5	TRBJ1-1	-	TRBD1
CASSLGSLGERGYGYTF	TGCGCCAGCAGCTTGGGTTCCCTGGGAGAGAGAGGCTATGGCTACACCTTC	TRBV5-1	TRBJ1-2	-	-
CASSAESWNTEAFF	TGTGCCAGCAGCGCCGAGTCGTGGAACACTGAAGCTTTCTTT	TRBV14	TRBJ1-1	-	-
CASSAPRGTGRGGTEAFF	TGTGCCAGCAGCGCTCCAAGGGGGACAGGGCGCGGGGGCACTGAAGCTTTCTTT	TRBV7-9	TRBJ1-1	-	TRBD1
CASSTDRTLGYTF	TGTGCCAGCAGCACCGACAGGACCCTGGGCTACACCTTC	TRBV2	TRBJ1-2	-	-